This entry features one T cell receptor (beta chain) sequence. What it binds is unknown. This sample is part of a study of cytomegalovirus exposure and HLA in healthy donors. Study information: Early on, a data release was issued that held roughly 84 million unique TCRs from HLA-typed donors. Study-wide points: Analyses of presence and absence presupposed an approximately uniform sequencing depth across donors. In a later analysis, a genetic analysis reported fewer productive-TCR N-insertions in an Asian-associated ancestry cluster than the cohort average.

PCR used 60 Vbeta primers and 13 Jbeta primers. In the source study's methods: Roughly 11 million shared chains were among the roughly 80 million unique TCR beta chains that a later analysis counted. The table came from immunoSEQ multiplex PCR; TCRdb's copy has only in-frame clones and leaves some out. V and J calls and clone size are as listed in that table; D and trimming were resolved from the DNA. The sample table includes around 100,000 clones. Germline V gene lookup returns CDR1 MGHRA and CDR2 YSYEKL. The CDR3 consists of 15 residues. Trimming shortened V by 0 bases and J by 0 bases, and 5 bases separated the two germline ends.

This TCR came from a middle-aged man in good health and CMV-seropositive. J is TRBJ1-4 and V is TRBV4-1; no reliable D call. Material: PBMCs. CDR3 DNA: TGCGCCAGCAGCCAAGATTGGCCAACTAATGAAAAACTGTTTTTT. It translates to CASSQDWPTNEKLFF.